Sequencing of this T cell receptor (beta chain) was carried out in a study of CD8+CD57+ T cells in acquired aplastic anemia. Study background: Sorted cells (CD4+ and CD8+) yielded DNA amounts that averaged roughly 3 ug.

Study conclusions and caveats: Patients and controls turned out to have 25 to 30 CD8+ CDR3 sequences in common.

Genomic DNA, serving as template, underwent TCR beta VDJ and CDR3 profiling. Each CDR3 protein is one row after TCRdb ran MiXCR on the reads. The data show about 200,000 distinct CDR3 sequences, with under 55% seen just once and just under 20% held by the top ten. V was pared by 0 bases and J by 3 bases, with 14 bases between. Germline values: CDR1 SGHAT, CDR2 FQNNGV. This CDR3 has 16 amino acids. Patients included in sequencing had previously demonstrated CD8+CD57+ cell expansion by flow cytometry. Concerning this clonotype itself: The antigen is undetermined.

Sequenced input: sorted CD4+, CD8+, or CD8+CD57+ T cells (not recorded which) from PBMCs. This chain connects TRBV11-2 to TRBJ1-1; tentative D call: TRBD1 (5 bases). This receptor was obtained from a human donor with aplastic anemia. CDR3 amino acids: CASSLDIAGRHTEAFF. The CDR3, as DNA: TGTGCCAGCAGCTTAGATATCGCAGGGAGGCACACTGAAGCTTTCTTT.